The subject of this entry is one T cell receptor (beta chain). The sample holds many counts of this clonotype. Its specific antigen is unknown. No base-level quality is on record; no much larger clone is a single base apart. This sample stems from a study of neurological immune-mediated disorders (dated by TCRdb to between 2019 and 2020). With respect to the entire study: Among the approximately 35 multiple sclerosis patients, relapsing-remitting MS accounted for about 31 and secondary progressive MS accounted for 3. Peripheral blood TCR-beta repertoires from patients with HTLV-I-associated myelopathy (HAM/TSP), patients with multiple sclerosis, and healthy controls were compared in the study using UMI-based sequencing. Alongside PBMC samples, the set of approximately 100 TCR-beta libraries contained longitudinal samples, technical triplicates, and paired CD4+ and CD8+ T-cell subsets that had been sorted. The cohort was made up of approximately 65 subjects, consisting of about 14 HAM/TSP patients, some 35 multiple sclerosis patients and around 20 healthy controls. General conclusions and limits of the study: No identical CDR3 amino acid sequences were found to be shared among expanded clones across subjects, suggesting that TCR-beta repertoires were private in all groups. No association of the MS cluster with clinical or MRI features was observed, and the need for larger cohorts was stated by the authors. TCR clonal expansion was greatest in HAM/TSP patients and smallest in MS patients, who ranked below even healthy controls. In a phylogenetic analysis, the repertoires of 18 out of 34 MS patients fell into a single cluster of related CDR3 sequences, pointing to a possible signature at the repertoire level.

For the unsorted PBMC libraries, 2 million PBMCs were stored in RNAlater at -80 degrees C until RNA extraction and were used to generate the libraries. Multiple sclerosis patients were enrolled in a US clinical protocol under which disease progression was evaluated by magnetic resonance imaging. Peripheral blood underwent Ficoll-Hypaque density gradient centrifugation to isolate PBMCs, which were then cryopreserved in liquid nitrogen. There are 15 amino acids in the CDR3, from cysteine to phenylalanine inclusive. Only the CDR3 part of the read is kept: 45 bases, read in frame from the first base. V is cut back by 3 bases and J by 5 bases, with 5 bases in the junction unmatched. CDR1 and CDR2, per the germline V gene, are SGHRS and YFSETQ. cDNA was synthesized by template-switch 5'RACE using a primer carrying a 10-nucleotide random unique molecular identifier by which each TCR transcript was tagged. Every sequencing run yielded over 190 million TCR-beta sequences covering 15-18 subjects. Total RNA was extracted with the RNeasy kit. Using the KAPA Real-time Library Amplification kit, TCR-beta VDJ regions were amplified with primers for the TCR constant region and the 5'RACE anchor. A first PCR added sample indexes and Illumina adaptors, and a second PCR then raised library yield. After Ampure bead purification, the roughly 650 bp TCR product was size-selected on a 2% E-gel SizeSelection system. Before pooling, library quality was checked on a Bioanalyzer, concentration was measured with Qubit, and libraries were quantified with the Kapa Library Quantification kit. An Illumina HiSeq 2500 was used to sequence the libraries paired-end at 2 x 150 bp. To increase sequence diversity, roughly 24-32% phiX was spiked into each library pool. The source study handled its data this way. The quality-filtered reads were processed with the UMI-based MiGEC pipeline, whose error correction step removed more than 80% of the raw TCR sequences. IMGT germline references were used for alignment of VDJ genes, and clonotypes were defined by a unique CDR3 amino acid sequence together with V-J genes. Clonal expansion, Shannon diversity and CDR3 relatedness (CalcPairwiseDistances, ClusterSamples) were evaluated with VDJtools, and phylogenetic trees were built with CLCbio workbench. Clones with at least 8 unique UMIs were defined as expanded, with this threshold being based on coefficient-of-variation modelling across technical triplicates. TCRdb reanalyzed the raw reads on its own, using fastp at Q25 for trimming and MiXCR for clone calling, and kept in-frame beta chains. Each entry is one CDR3 protein sequence, shown with its most common DNA and genes. The V and J calls and clone size come from TCRdb's table, not from the authors' own analysis. Across this sample there are about 58,000 distinct CDR3 sequences, with 2% to 2.5% seen only once. Around 3% of the sample lies in the top ten.

This receptor chain uses TRBV5-1 and TRBJ2-2, with TRBD1 matching 9 junction bases. The receptor was isolated from a man between 45 and 60 years old with multiple sclerosis. Source material: PBMCs. For the CDR3, the sequence is CASSWTGASTGELFF. The DNA sequence follows: TGCGCCAGCAGCTGGACAGGGGCCTCTACCGGGGAGCTGTTTTTT.